One sample yielded the 15 T cell receptor beta chains listed below, sequenced in a study of CXCR3-negative and CXCR3-positive naive CD8 T cells. cDNA libraries for TRB were generated by 5' RACE incorporating UMI labels. TCRdb reworked the 5' RACE reads into one entry per CDR3 protein, no DNA. This sample's table reports approximately 56,000 distinct CDR3 sequences. Sample: naive CXCR3- CD8+ T cells from blood. Subset noted: CD45RO-CCR7+CD27+CD95- naive CD8+ T cells lacking CXCR3 (TNR3-). The source is a human donor in good health. Some clones in this sample may be carry-over from other donors' samples.

V usage is TRBV20-1 and J usage is TRBJ2-5; TCRdb returns TRBD1, unconfirmable since there is no DNA. The V gene's germline CDR1 is DFQATT and CDR2 SNEGSKA (reference sequence). The CDR3 length is 14 residues. The CDR3 loop is CSARDIRGEETQYF.

V gene TRBV11-1 combines with J gene TRBJ1-1. Per the germline V gene, CDR1 is SGHAT and CDR2 is FQDESV (reference sequence). This CDR3 is built from 13 residues. CDR3 amino acids: CASSRAWNTEAFF.

J is TRBJ2-1 and V is TRBV6-5. In germline, CDR1 is MNHEY, CDR2 SVGAGI. This CDR3 contains 12 residues. The CDR3 loop reads CASSYGRNEQFF.

The chain joins TRBV7-2 to TRBJ1-1; lacking DNA, the TRBD1 call made by TCRdb goes unchecked. The CDR3 has 14 residues. CDR1 is SGHTA and CDR2 is FQGNSA in the germline V gene. CDR3 sequence reads: CASSLGGGPTEAFF.

J is TRBJ2-7 and V is TRBV13. CDR1 PRHDT and CDR2 FYEKMQ come from the germline V gene (reference sequence). This CDR3 region has 13 residues. This CDR3 reads CASSLGASYEQYF. Looking up the rest from reference TRBV13 and TRBJ2-7 gives the full variable domain: AAGVIQSPRHLIKEKRETATLKCYPIPRHDTVYWYQQGPGQDPQFLISFYEKMQSDKGSIPDRFSAQQFSDYHSELNMSSLELGDSALYFCASSLGASYEQYFGPGTRLTVT.

V usage is TRBV6-1 and J usage is TRBJ1-3. This CDR3 is built from 15 residues. Germline loops: CDR1 MNHNS, CDR2 SASEGT. The CDR3 is CASSDWTYSGNTIYF.

V usage is TRBV4-3 and J usage is TRBJ2-7; TCRdb returns TRBD1, unconfirmable since there is no DNA. CDR1 and CDR2 (germline): LGHNA, YSLEER. The CDR3 covers 13 residues. This CDR3 reads CASSQDGGYEQYF.

The rearrangement links TRBV6-1 to TRBJ2-2. CDR3 length: 14 residues. Looked up from germline, CDR1 is MNHNS and CDR2 is SASEGT. CDR3 in amino acids: CASSDSDSTGELFF.

The rearrangement joins TRBV7-8 to TRBJ2-7; TCRdb outputs TRBD2, but without DNA this stays unchecked. The CDR3 totals 15 residues. Germline values: CDR1 SGHVS, CDR2 FQNEAQ. The CDR3 spells CASSLGGLAGDEQYF.

The chain employs TRBV20-1 and TRBJ1-3. Germline CDR1 and CDR2: DFQATT and SNEGSKA (reference sequence). The CDR3 has 12 residues. Here the CDR3 reads CSARDWGNTIYF.

The chain has TRBV7-6 and TRBJ1-1. The CDR3 contains 13 residues. CDR1 is SGHVS and CDR2 is FNYEAQ in the germline V gene. CDR3 region: CASSSELNTEAFF.

CDR3 sequence: CASSKTGPEQYF. The chain carries TRBV7-2 and TRBJ2-7; TCRdb calls TRBD1, which cannot be checked without DNA. There are 12 residues in the CDR3. Germline V gene lookup returns CDR1 SGHTA and CDR2 FQGNSA.

The V gene is TRBV7-9, the J gene TRBJ2-4. This CDR3 has 14 amino acids. CDR1 SEHNR and CDR2 FQNEAQ come from the germline V gene (reference sequence). CDR3 region: CASSSDWGKNIQYF.

V gene TRBV6-5 combines with J gene TRBJ1-2; TCRdb returns TRBD1, unconfirmable since there is no DNA. The CDR3 runs to 11 residues. Germline V lookup: CDR1 MNHEY, CDR2 SVGAGI. The CDR3 sequence: CASSTTGVKTF.

The J gene is TRBJ2-7, the V gene TRBV12-3 or TRBV12-4; TCRdb's D call, TRBD1, is unchecked because there is no DNA. There are 14 residues in the CDR3. The CDR3 region is CASSSGQATYEQYF.